The subject of this entry is one TCR beta chain. TCRdb keeps only in-frame clones here, not all; method: immunoSEQ multiplex PCR. The sample shows roughly 300,000 clones, about nine tenths of them seen only once. The data derive from a study of blood T cell repertoires in COVID-19. Study-wide background: Sources were T cells, B-cell-depleted T cells, or PBMCs; the material itself was cDNA or gDNA.

The CDR3 has 16 amino acids. V shed 5 bases and J 1 base; nucleotides not matched to a gene: 10. Germline V gene data show CDR1 as SGHAT and CDR2 as FQNNGV. The receptor was isolated from a woman aged 35 to 49 with acute COVID-19. The gene calls are TRBV11-2 and TRBJ2-5, with TRBD1 matching 7 bases. Sequenced input: PBMCs or T cells enriched from blood (not recorded which). For the CDR3, the DNA is TGTGCCAGCAGCCTATGGACAGGATTGGCCCAAGAGACCCAGTACTTC. Translating gives CASSLWTGLAQETQYF.